These T cell receptor beta chains were read from a single sample in a study of blood T cell repertoires in COVID-19. Generated by immunoSEQ multiplex PCR, the TCRdb table keeps only in-frame clones and is missing some. The table records around 400,000 clones, roughly 80% of them present only once. What was sequenced was PBMCs or T cells enriched from blood (not recorded which). The receptors stem from a woman between 45 and 60 years old who had recovered from COVID-19. CDR3s include the opening cysteine and the closing phenylalanine or tryptophan. The D gene is left open where the match is weak. Clone size appears in some rows only: once, few, many, or a class for an expanded clone.

V gene	J gene	clone size	D gene	CDR3 DNA	CDR3 protein
TRBV27	TRBJ1-1	once	TRBD1	TGTGCCAGCAGTCCCGGACAGGGGTTAATTGGTATGAACACTGAAGCTTTCTTT	CASSPGQGLIGMNTEAFF
TRBV7-3	TRBJ2-3	-	-	TGTGCCAGCAGCTATTGGGGGGACACAGATACGCAGTATTTT	CASSYWGDTDTQYF
TRBV29-1	TRBJ2-4	-	TRBD1	TGCAGCGTTGGGGACAGGCTGAACATTCAGTACTTC	CSVGDRLNIQYF
TRBV14	TRBJ1-1	-	-	TGTGCCAGCAGCGCAGGGCGATGGGCTTTCTTT	CASSAGRWAFF
TRBV27	TRBJ2-7	-	TRBD1	TGTGCCAGCAGAAGGACGGCAGGGGGTGCCTACGAGCAGTACTTC	CASRRTAGGAYEQYF
TRBV25-1	TRBJ1-4	-	-	TGTGCCAGCAGTGAACAGGGACTTGGGCGTAATAATGAAAAACTGTTTTTT	CASSEQGLGRNNEKLFF
TRBV18	TRBJ2-7	-	TRBD1	TGTGCCAGCTCAAGCGGGACAGGGGCAGAGGAGCAGTACTTC	CASSSGTGAEEQYF
TRBV27	TRBJ2-7	-	-	TGTGCCAGCAGTTTATATCCGGCGGTCTACGAGCAGTACTTC	CASSLYPAVYEQYF
TRBV9	TRBJ2-1	-	-	TGTGCCAGCAGCGTATCAACCGGGAATGAGCAGTTCTTC	CASSVSTGNEQFF
TRBV10-3	TRBJ2-5	-	-	TGTGCCATCAGTGCCCGCGGGGCCCCGAGTGAGACCCAGTACTTC	CAISARGAPSETQYF
TRBV30	TRBJ1-4	-	TRBD1	TGTGCCTGGGGCCGCTTCGGGTTGGACAGGCTTAATGAAAAACTGTTTTTT	CAWGRFGLDRLNEKLFF
TRBV25-1	TRBJ1-6	-	-	TGTGCCAGCACTATATACAGGGTCGGGCTGCTGATTAATTCACCCCTCCACTTT	CASTIYRVGLLINSPLHF
TRBV6-5	TRBJ1-2	-	-	TGTGCCAGCAGCGGACTGGACGTACTCTACTATGGCTACACCTTC	CASSGLDVLYYGYTF
TRBV9	TRBJ1-3	-	-	TGTGCCAGCAGCCCGACATTAACAGAGTTCTCTGGAAACACCATATATTTT	CASSPTLTEFSGNTIYF
TRBV6-5	TRBJ2-2	-	-	TGTGCCAGCAATGGGAACAGGGCGGGCACCGGGGAGCTGTTTTTT	CASNGNRAGTGELFF
TRBV9	TRBJ2-1	-	TRBD2	TGTGCCAGCAGCGTAGTAGGGACTACGGGACATGAGCAGTTCTTC	CASSVVGTTGHEQFF
TRBV29-1	TRBJ2-5	-	-	TGCAGCGTCAACAGGGCCCAAGAGACCCAGTACTTC	CSVNRAQETQYF
TRBV7-9	TRBJ1-5	-	-	TGTGCCAGCAGCGAGAACTCGGGTCAGCCCCAGCATTTT	CASSENSGQPQHF
TRBV30	TRBJ1-2	-	-	TGTGCCTGGAGTGTACTAGATTTTAGCTATGGCTACACCTTC	CAWSVLDFSYGYTF
TRBV15	TRBJ2-1	-	TRBD2	TGTGCCACCAGCAGAGAAGGCGGGAGCTCCTACAATGAGCAGTTCTTC	CATSREGGSSYNEQFF
TRBV18	TRBJ2-2	-	-	TGTGCCAGCTCACCGGAGCGGGCGGCCACCGGGGAGCTGTTTTTT	CASSPERAATGELFF
TRBV11-3	TRBJ2-5	-	TRBD2	TGTGCCAGCAGGCGACTAGCGGGAGAGACCCAGTACTTC	CASRRLAGETQYF
TRBV3-1/TRBV3-2	TRBJ2-7	-	-	TGTGCCAGCAGCCAAGAGAGGGTGGACTCCTACGAGCAGTACTTC	CASSQERVDSYEQYF
TRBV3-1/TRBV3-2	TRBJ2-1	-	-	TGTGCCAGCAGCAATCTAGGTGGGAGCTCCTACAATGAGCAGTTCTTC	CASSNLGGSSYNEQFF
TRBV5-6	TRBJ1-2	-	-	TGTGCCAGCAGCGAGCCAACCGGGGGGAATGGCTACACCTTC	CASSEPTGGNGYTF
TRBV5-1	TRBJ2-1	-	TRBD2	TGCGCCAGCAGCTCAGCCTCTAGCGGGGGGATCGGTTGGAATGAGCAGTTCTTC	CASSSASSGGIGWNEQFF
TRBV5-1	TRBJ2-1	-	TRBD1	TGCGCCAGCAGCCAACCCGGGACAGGGGGCTGGGATGAGCAGTTCTTC	CASSQPGTGGWDEQFF
TRBV7-2	TRBJ2-4	-	-	TGTGCCAGCAGCCAGCTTCGGGGAGGTTCCAAAAACATTCAGTACTTC	CASSQLRGGSKNIQYF
TRBV4-2	TRBJ1-2	once	-	TGTGCCAGCAGCCAAGATCTGCGGGGCTCCAACTATGGCTACACCTTC	CASSQDLRGSNYGYTF
TRBV7-8	TRBJ1-1	once	-	TGTGCCAGCAGCCTTAGAGAGGGTGAGGGGGCTGAAGCTTTCTTT	CASSLREGEGAEAFF
TRBV6-5	TRBJ2-1	-	TRBD1	TGTGCCAGCAGGGACAGGGGCCCGGGTGCGGATGAGCAGTTCTTC	CASRDRGPGADEQFF